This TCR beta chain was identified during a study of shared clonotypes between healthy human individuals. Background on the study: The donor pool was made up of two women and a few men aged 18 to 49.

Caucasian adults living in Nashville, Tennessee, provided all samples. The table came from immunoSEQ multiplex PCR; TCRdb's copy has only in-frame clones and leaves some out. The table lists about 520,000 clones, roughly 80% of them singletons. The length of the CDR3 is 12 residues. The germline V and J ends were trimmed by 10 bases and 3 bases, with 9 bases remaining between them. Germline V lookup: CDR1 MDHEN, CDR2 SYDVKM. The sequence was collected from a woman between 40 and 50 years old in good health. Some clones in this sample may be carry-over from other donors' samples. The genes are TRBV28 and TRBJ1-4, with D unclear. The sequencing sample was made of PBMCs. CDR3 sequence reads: CATQAANEKLFF. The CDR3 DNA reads TGTGCCACTCAAGCGGCTAATGAAAAACTGTTTTTT.